These T cell receptor beta chains were read from a single sample in a study of T cells after yellow fever vaccination. TCRdb re-called the 5' RACE reads with MiXCR, one entry per CDR3 protein. The table has about 220,000 distinct CDR3 sequences, around 3.1% seen once. The sequencing used CD4+ T cells sorted from PBMCs, collected 10 days after the yellow fever booster vaccination. These receptors all stem from a man aged 18-30 years who received the YFV17D yellow fever vaccine. The CDR3 runs from the conserved cysteine through the conserved F or W. Fields, in order: J gene, D gene, V gene, CDR3 length, clone size, CDR3 DNA, CDR3 protein. The D gene is left open where the match is weak. Rows may omit the clone size; those that give it use once, few, many or a size class.

J: TRBJ2-5; D: TRBD2; V: TRBV7-2; length: 16; size: few; DNA: TGTGCCAGCAGCTTACGGCTAGCGGGGGGGCAAGAGACCCAGTACTTC; CDR3: CASSLRLAGGQETQYF
J: TRBJ1-4; D: NA; V: TRBV20-1; length: 14; size: many; DNA: TGCAGTGCTAGAGTATCCCTAGGACGGGAAAAACTGTTTTTT; CDR3: CSARVSLGREKLFF
J: TRBJ2-4; D: NA; V: TRBV28; length: 15; size: few; DNA: TGTGCCAGCAGTCCAGGTGACAGGGCCAAAAACATTCAGTACTTC; CDR3: CASSPGDRAKNIQYF
J: TRBJ1-3; D: TRBD1; V: TRBV7-7; length: 13; size: many; DNA: TGTGCCATTTCGACAGGGGGTGGAAACACCATATATTTT; CDR3: CAISTGGGNTIYF
J: TRBJ2-3; D: TRBD2; V: TRBV28; length: 16; size: NA; DNA: TGTGCCAGCAGTTTAACTAGCGGGCCACGAGGGGATACGCAGTATTTT; CDR3: CASSLTSGPRGDTQYF
J: TRBJ1-2; D: NA; V: TRBV6-5; length: 16; size: few; DNA: TGTGCCAGCAGGTTTTTATACACGACAGGAAACTATGGCTACACCTTC; CDR3: CASRFLYTTGNYGYTF
J: TRBJ1-6; D: NA; V: TRBV5-1; length: 15; size: many; DNA: TGCGCCAGCAGCTTGGACGGGACGTTAGGTTCACCCCTCCACTTT; CDR3: CASSLDGTLGSPLHF
J: TRBJ2-7; D: TRBD1; V: TRBV19; length: 17; size: few; DNA: TGTGCCAGTAGTCTCGACCCGGGACAGGGGGGTTCCTACGAGCAGTACTTC; CDR3: CASSLDPGQGGSYEQYF
J: TRBJ2-4; D: TRBD2; V: TRBV7-2; length: 14; size: many; DNA: TGTGCCAGCAGCCCACCTAGCGGGGTCCGCATTCAGTACTTC; CDR3: CASSPPSGVRIQYF
J: TRBJ1-2; D: NA; V: TRBV4-3; length: 15; size: many; DNA: TGCGCCAGCAGCCAAGAGCGGGGTATAACCCTGGGCTACACCTTC; CDR3: CASSQERGITLGYTF
J: TRBJ2-3; D: NA; V: TRBV7-2; length: 14; size: NA; DNA: TGTGCCAGCAGCTTACCCCAGAGCACAGATACGCAGTATTTT; CDR3: CASSLPQSTDTQYF
J: TRBJ2-5; D: NA; V: TRBV7-8; length: 13; size: many; DNA: TGTGCCAGCAGCTTACCCCGACAGGACTCCCAGTACTTC; CDR3: CASSLPRQDSQYF
J: TRBJ2-7; D: NA; V: TRBV5-1; length: 15; size: many; DNA: TGCGCCAGCAGCTTGTTCCAGGGACCCTCCTACGAGCAGTACTTC; CDR3: CASSLFQGPSYEQYF
J: TRBJ1-1; D: NA; V: TRBV5-1; length: 15; size: many; DNA: TGCGCCAGCAGCTTGAAGCCAGGGTGGGACACTGAAGCTTTCTTT; CDR3: CASSLKPGWDTEAFF
J: TRBJ2-5; D: NA; V: TRBV30; length: 13; size: NA; DNA: TGTGCCTGGAGTCGCCGATTACGGGAGACCCAGTACTTC; CDR3: CAWSRRLRETQYF
J: TRBJ1-5; D: NA; V: TRBV30; length: 13; size: NA; DNA: TGTGCCTGGTCTGGGGGTTTCGATCAGCCCCAGCATTTT; CDR3: CAWSGGFDQPQHF
J: TRBJ2-1; D: NA; V: TRBV12-3/TRBV12-4; length: 12; size: few; DNA: TGTGCCAGCACCGGGACGGGCAATGAGCAGTTCTTC; CDR3: CASTGTGNEQFF
J: TRBJ2-5; D: TRBD1; V: TRBV4-1; length: 16; size: many; DNA: TGCGCCAGCAGCATACGGGACAGGGGGGGACAAGAGACCCAGTACTTC; CDR3: CASSIRDRGGQETQYF
J: TRBJ2-1; D: TRBD2; V: TRBV5-1; length: 16; size: few; DNA: TGCGCCAGCAGCTTGGGGGCGGGGGGGCAGTACAATGAGCAGTTCTTC; CDR3: CASSLGAGGQYNEQFF
J: TRBJ2-7; D: TRBD2; V: TRBV6-1; length: 15; size: few; DNA: TGTGCCAGCAGACCGGGGACTAGCGGGGGCTACGAGCAGTACTTC; CDR3: CASRPGTSGGYEQYF
J: TRBJ2-1; D: TRBD1; V: TRBV19; length: 14; size: NA; DNA: TGTGCCAGTAGCCTCGATCGGACAGGGGATGAGCAGTTCTTC; CDR3: CASSLDRTGDEQFF
J: TRBJ2-2; D: NA; V: TRBV4-3; length: 13; size: few; DNA: TGCGCCAGCAGGCTGAATAGGTATCGGGAGCTGTTTTTT; CDR3: CASRLNRYRELFF
J: TRBJ1-5; D: NA; V: TRBV6-6; length: 14; size: NA; DNA: TGTGCCAGCAGTTACAACAGCTTCAATCAGCCCCAGCATTTT; CDR3: CASSYNSFNQPQHF
J: TRBJ1-5; D: NA; V: TRBV5-1; length: 14; size: many; DNA: TGCGCCAGCAGCATATCCGGGCCACCTGGGCCCCAGCATTTT; CDR3: CASSISGPPGPQHF
J: TRBJ2-6; D: NA; V: TRBV7-2; length: 16; size: few; DNA: TGTGCCAGCAGCAGGGACACCGGGTCTGGGGCCAACGTCCTGACTTTC; CDR3: CASSRDTGSGANVLTF
J: TRBJ1-5; D: TRBD1; V: TRBV18; length: 14; size: many; DNA: TGTGCCAGCTCACCGGGGACAGCGGACCAGCCCCAGCATTTT; CDR3: CASSPGTADQPQHF
J: TRBJ1-1; D: TRBD1; V: TRBV20-1; length: 15; size: NA; DNA: TGCAGTGCTAGTCGGACAGGGGATGTAAGCACTGAAGCTTTCTTT; CDR3: CSASRTGDVSTEAFF
J: TRBJ2-7; D: NA; V: TRBV5-1; length: 14; size: many; DNA: TGCGCCAGCAGCTTGGTACCTAGCGAGCACGAGCAGTACTTC; CDR3: CASSLVPSEHEQYF
J: TRBJ2-7; D: NA; V: TRBV6-5; length: 10; size: many; DNA: TGTGCCAGCAGTCCTTGCGAGCAGTACTTC; CDR3: CASSPCEQYF
J: TRBJ1-5; D: NA; V: TRBV7-2; length: 15; size: many; DNA: TGTGCCAGCAGCTTAAAGTATTATAGCAATCAGCCCCAGCATTTT; CDR3: CASSLKYYSNQPQHF
J: TRBJ1-1; D: TRBD1; V: TRBV29-1; length: 12; size: many; DNA: TGCAGCGTCGGTACAGGGGTGACTGAAGCTTTCTTT; CDR3: CSVGTGVTEAFF
J: TRBJ1-1; D: TRBD1; V: TRBV11-2; length: 15; size: many; DNA: TGTGCCAGCGGGGGAACAGGGGGTTCTGGCGGTCAGGCTTTCTTT; CDR3: CASGGTGGSGGQAFF
J: TRBJ1-2; D: TRBD1; V: TRBV7-2; length: 15; size: few; DNA: TGTGCCAGCAGCTCCCGGGACAGCATTAACTATGGCTACACCTTC; CDR3: CASSSRDSINYGYTF
J: TRBJ2-5; D: NA; V: TRBV7-2; length: 15; size: many; DNA: TGTGCCAGCAGCTTAGTGGTAGGGGGAAGTGAGACCCAGTACTTC; CDR3: CASSLVVGGSETQYF
J: TRBJ1-1; D: NA; V: TRBV5-1; length: 15; size: NA; DNA: TGCGCCAGCAGCTTGGCGATGGGAGAGAACACTGAAGCTTTCTTT; CDR3: CASSLAMGENTEAFF
J: TRBJ1-4; D: NA; V: TRBV4-1; length: 14; size: many; DNA: TGCGCCAGCAGCCAAAGGGAGGCCGTTGAAAAACTGTTTTTT; CDR3: CASSQREAVEKLFF
J: TRBJ2-7; D: NA; V: TRBV7-2; length: 13; size: many; DNA: TGTGCCAGCAGCTTAGCGGTTTCGTACGAGCAGTACTTC; CDR3: CASSLAVSYEQYF
J: TRBJ2-7; D: NA; V: TRBV5-1; length: 14; size: few; DNA: TGCGCCAGCAGCCTCCTCGGGGGTATTCTCGAGCAGTACTTC; CDR3: CASSLLGGILEQYF
J: TRBJ2-7; D: NA; V: TRBV7-2; length: 13; size: few; DNA: TGTGCCAGCAGCAATCCTGTCCTCTACGAGCAGTACTTC; CDR3: CASSNPVLYEQYF